The clone carrying this T cell receptor (beta chain) showed up just a few times. The antigen is unknown. Using immunoSEQ multiplex PCR, the repertoire was profiled, and TCRdb retains in-frame clones only, with some absent. The sample carries 100,000 to 120,000 clones, more than 65% recorded once. V was trimmed by 7 bases and J by 0 bases, leaving 16 bases between them. The CDR3 covers 15 residues. The germline V gene encodes CDR1 MNHNY and CDR2 SVGAGI (reference sequence). The data stem from a study of shared clonotypes between healthy human individuals. Study-wide points: Relative to memory subsets, naive subsets generally showed larger estimated richness.

In CD8 memory, CD45RO+ cells were put together with CCR7-negative CD45RA+ TemRA cells. This TCR came from a woman aged 25 to 39 in good health. The sample consisted of memory CD8+ T cells sorted from blood. Subset meaning: CD45RO+ cells pooled with CCR7-negative TemRA cells. The rearrangement joins TRBV6-6 to TRBJ2-7; the D gene could be TRBD1 or TRBD2 (5 bases each). The chain's CDR3 is CASMGVADHSYEQYF. The CDR3, as DNA: TGTGCCAGCATGGGGGTGGCAGACCACTCCTACGAGCAGTACTTC.